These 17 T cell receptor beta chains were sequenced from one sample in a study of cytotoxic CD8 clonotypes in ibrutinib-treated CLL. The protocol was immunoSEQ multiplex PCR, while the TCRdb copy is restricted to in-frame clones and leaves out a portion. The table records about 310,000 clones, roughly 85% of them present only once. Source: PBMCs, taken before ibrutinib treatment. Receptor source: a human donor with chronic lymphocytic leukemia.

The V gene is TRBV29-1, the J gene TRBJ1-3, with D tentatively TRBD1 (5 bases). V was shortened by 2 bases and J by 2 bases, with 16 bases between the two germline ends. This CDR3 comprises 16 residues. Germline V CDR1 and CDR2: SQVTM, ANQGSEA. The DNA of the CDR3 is TGCAGCGTTGAAATGCGGGCAGGGAGCCCTGGAAACACCATATATTTT. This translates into CSVEMRAGSPGNTIYF.

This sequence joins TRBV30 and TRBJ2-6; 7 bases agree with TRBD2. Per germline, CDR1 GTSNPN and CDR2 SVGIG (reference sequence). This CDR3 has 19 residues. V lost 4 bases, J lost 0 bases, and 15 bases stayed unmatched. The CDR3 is CAWKGLAEVLISGANVLTF. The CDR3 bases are TGTGCCTGGAAGGGGCTAGCGGAAGTACTAATCTCTGGGGCCAACGTCCTGACTTTC.

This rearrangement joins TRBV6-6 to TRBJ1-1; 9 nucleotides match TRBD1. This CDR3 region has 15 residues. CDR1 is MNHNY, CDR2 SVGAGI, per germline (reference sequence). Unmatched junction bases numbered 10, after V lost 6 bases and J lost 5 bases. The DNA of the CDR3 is TGTGCCAGCAGCCCGAGAGGACAGGGGACAACTGAAGCTTTCTTT. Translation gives CASSPRGQGTTEAFF.

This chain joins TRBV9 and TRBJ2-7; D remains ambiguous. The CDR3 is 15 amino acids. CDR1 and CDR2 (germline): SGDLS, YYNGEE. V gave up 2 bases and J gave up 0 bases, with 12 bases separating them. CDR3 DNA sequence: TGTGCCAGCAGCGTTGGTGCAGGAAACTCCTACGAGCAGTACTTC. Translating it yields CASSVGAGNSYEQYF.

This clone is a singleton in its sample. The CDR3 sequence is CASSESLAVSYEQYF. The CDR3 DNA reads as TGCGCCAGCAGTGAGTCGTTAGCGGTCTCCTACGAGCAGTACTTC. V is TRBV10-2 and J is TRBJ2-7; a possible D gene is TRBD2 (6 bases). The CDR3 contains 15 residues. The V end was cut by 0 bases, the J end by 0 bases, with 9 bases between. The germline gives CDR1 WSHSY, CDR2 SAAADI.

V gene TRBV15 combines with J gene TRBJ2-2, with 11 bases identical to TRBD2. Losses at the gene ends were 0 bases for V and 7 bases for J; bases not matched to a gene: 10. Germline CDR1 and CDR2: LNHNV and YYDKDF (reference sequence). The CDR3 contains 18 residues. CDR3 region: CATSRDLGSGRAGGELFF. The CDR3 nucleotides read TGTGCCACCAGCAGAGATCTTGGTAGCGGGAGGGCCGGCGGGGAGCTGTTTTTT.

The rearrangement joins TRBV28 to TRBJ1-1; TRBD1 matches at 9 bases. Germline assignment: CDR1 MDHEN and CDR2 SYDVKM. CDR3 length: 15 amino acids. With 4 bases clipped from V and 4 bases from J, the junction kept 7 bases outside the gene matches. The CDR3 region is CASSSGTGRFTEAFF. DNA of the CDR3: TGTGCCAGCAGTTCGGGGACAGGGAGGTTCACTGAAGCTTTCTTT.

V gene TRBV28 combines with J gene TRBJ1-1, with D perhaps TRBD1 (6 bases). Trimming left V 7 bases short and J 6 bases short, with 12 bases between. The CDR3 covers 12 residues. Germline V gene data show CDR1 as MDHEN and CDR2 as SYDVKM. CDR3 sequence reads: CASMDRLSEAFF. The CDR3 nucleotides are TGTGCCAGCATGGACAGATTATCTGAAGCTTTCTTT.

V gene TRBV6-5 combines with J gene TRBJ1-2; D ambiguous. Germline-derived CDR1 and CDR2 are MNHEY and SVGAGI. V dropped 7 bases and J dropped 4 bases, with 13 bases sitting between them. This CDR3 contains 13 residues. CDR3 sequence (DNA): TGTGCCAGCACCCCAGTGGAGGGCTATGGCTACACCTTC. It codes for CASTPVEGYGYTF.

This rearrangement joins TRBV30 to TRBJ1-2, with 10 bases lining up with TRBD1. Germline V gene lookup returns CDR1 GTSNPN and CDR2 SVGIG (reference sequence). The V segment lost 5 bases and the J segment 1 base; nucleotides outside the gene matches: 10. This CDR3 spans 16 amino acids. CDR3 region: CAWGTGDPHFNYGYTF. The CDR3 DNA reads TGTGCCTGGGGGACAGGGGACCCACACTTTAACTATGGCTACACCTTC.

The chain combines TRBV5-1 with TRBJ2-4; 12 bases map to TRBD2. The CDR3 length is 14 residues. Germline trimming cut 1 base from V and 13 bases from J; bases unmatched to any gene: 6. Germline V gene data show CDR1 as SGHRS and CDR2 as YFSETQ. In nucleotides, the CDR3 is TGCGCCAGCAGCTTGCGACTAGCGGGAGACCCGCAGTACTTC. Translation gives CASSLRLAGDPQYF.

The CDR3 region is CASSFDRSSGNTIYF. In nucleotides, the CDR3 is TGTGCCAGCAGCTTCGACAGAAGCTCTGGAAACACCATATATTTT. The rearrangement joins TRBV5-4 to TRBJ1-3, with D possibly TRBD1 on 5 matching bases. V was clipped by 2 bases and J by 0 bases, with 9 bases between them. CDR1 and CDR2 from the germline V gene are SGHNT and YYREEE (reference sequence). The CDR3 runs to 15 residues.

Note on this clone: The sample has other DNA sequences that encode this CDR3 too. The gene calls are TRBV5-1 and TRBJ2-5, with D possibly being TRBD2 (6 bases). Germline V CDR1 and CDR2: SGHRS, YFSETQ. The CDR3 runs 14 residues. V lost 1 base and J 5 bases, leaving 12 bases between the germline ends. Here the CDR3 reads CASSLTGVGETQYF. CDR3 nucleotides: TGCGCCAGCAGCTTGACGGGAGTTGGGGAGACCCAGTACTTC.

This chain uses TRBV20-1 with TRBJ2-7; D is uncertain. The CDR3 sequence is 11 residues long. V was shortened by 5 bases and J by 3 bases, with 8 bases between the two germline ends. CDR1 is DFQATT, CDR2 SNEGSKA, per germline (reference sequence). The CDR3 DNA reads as TGCAGTGCTGCCGGGTTCTACGAGCAGTACTTC. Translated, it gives CSAAGFYEQYF.

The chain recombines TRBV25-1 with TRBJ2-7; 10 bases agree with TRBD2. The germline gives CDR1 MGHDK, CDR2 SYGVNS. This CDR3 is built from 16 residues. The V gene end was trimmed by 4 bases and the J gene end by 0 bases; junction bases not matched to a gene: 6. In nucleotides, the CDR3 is TGTGCCAGCAGTGCAAGGACTAGCGGAAACTCCTACGAGCAGTACTTC. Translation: CASSARTSGNSYEQYF.

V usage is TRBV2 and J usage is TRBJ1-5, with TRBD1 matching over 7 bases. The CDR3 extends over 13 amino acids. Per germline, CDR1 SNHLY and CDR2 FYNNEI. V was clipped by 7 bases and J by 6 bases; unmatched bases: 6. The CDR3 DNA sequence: TGTGCCAGCAAGGAGGGGGCAGGTCAGCCCCAGCATTTT. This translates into CASKEGAGQPQHF. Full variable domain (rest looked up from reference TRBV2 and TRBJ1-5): EPEVTQTPSHQVTQMGQEVILRCVPISNHLYFYWYRQILGQKVEFLVSFYNNEISEKSEIFDDQFSVERPDGSNFTLKIRSTKLEDSAMYFCASKEGAGQPQHFGDGTRLSIL.

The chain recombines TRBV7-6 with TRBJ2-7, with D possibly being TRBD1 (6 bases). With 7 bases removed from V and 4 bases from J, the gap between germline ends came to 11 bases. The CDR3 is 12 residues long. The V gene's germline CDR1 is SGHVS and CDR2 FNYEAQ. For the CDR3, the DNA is TGTGCCAGCAAGGGGGTTGGGTACGAGCAGTACTTC. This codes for CASKGVGYEQYF.